This T cell receptor beta chain comes out of a study of blood T cell repertoires in COVID-19. Study-level information: Sources were T cells, B-cell-depleted T cells, or PBMCs; the material itself was cDNA or gDNA.

The CDR3 covers 16 residues. The V gene lost 0 bases and the J gene lost 4 bases, with 14 bases spanning the gap. In germline, CDR1 is KGHSH, CDR2 LQKENI. This table comes from immunoSEQ multiplex PCR, and its TCRdb copy is limited to in-frame clones, with some not included. The profile covers 45,000 to 65,000 clones, with 87% appearing a single time and around a tenth taken by the ten largest. This sequence was found in a human donor with acute or convalescent COVID-19. The donor label of this sample is uncertain. The chain uses TRBV18 and TRBJ2-3; perhaps TRBD2 as D (6 bases). The sequenced material came from peripheral blood. In DNA, the CDR3 is TGTGCCAGCTCACCACCGGCGGGCGGGACCGCAGATACGCAGTATTTT. It encodes CASSPPAGGTADTQYF. Together with reference TRBV18 and TRBJ2-3, the CDR3 gives the full variable domain: NAGVMQNPRHLVRRRGQEARLRCSPMKGHSHVYWYRQLPEEGLKFMVYLQKENIIDESGMPKERFSAEFPKEGPSILRIQQVVRGDSAAYFCASSPPAGGTADTQYFGPGTRLTVL.